The clone carrying this T cell receptor (beta chain) was observed many times. CDR1 and CDR2 from the germline V gene are SGHRS and YFSETQ. Between the trimmed V and J ends, which lost 5 bases and 0 bases, there was a span of 15 bases. The CDR3 totals 16 residues. Unique molecular identifiers were affixed to single, distinct cDNA molecules. TCRdb redid the calling of the 5' RACE reads with MiXCR, one entry per CDR3 protein. Of under 30,000 distinct CDR3 sequences in the sample, roughly 5% are singletons; the top ten hold about 5.7%. This specimen comes from a study of early T cells in non-severe SARS-CoV-2 infection. Whole-study context: Sequencing input comprised bulk RNA from unsorted whole blood; chain pairing was not available.

The V call is TRBV5-1, the J call TRBJ2-1; possible D gene TRBD2, 6 bases. The sequence derives from an adult who was a healthcare worker with PCR-confirmed SARS-CoV-2 infection or an uninfected control (not recorded which). The material sequenced was whole blood. The CDR3 nucleotides read TGCGCCAGCAGAAGAGTCGCGGGGAGCTCCTACAATGAGCAGTTCTTC. Amino acids: CASRRVAGSSYNEQFF.